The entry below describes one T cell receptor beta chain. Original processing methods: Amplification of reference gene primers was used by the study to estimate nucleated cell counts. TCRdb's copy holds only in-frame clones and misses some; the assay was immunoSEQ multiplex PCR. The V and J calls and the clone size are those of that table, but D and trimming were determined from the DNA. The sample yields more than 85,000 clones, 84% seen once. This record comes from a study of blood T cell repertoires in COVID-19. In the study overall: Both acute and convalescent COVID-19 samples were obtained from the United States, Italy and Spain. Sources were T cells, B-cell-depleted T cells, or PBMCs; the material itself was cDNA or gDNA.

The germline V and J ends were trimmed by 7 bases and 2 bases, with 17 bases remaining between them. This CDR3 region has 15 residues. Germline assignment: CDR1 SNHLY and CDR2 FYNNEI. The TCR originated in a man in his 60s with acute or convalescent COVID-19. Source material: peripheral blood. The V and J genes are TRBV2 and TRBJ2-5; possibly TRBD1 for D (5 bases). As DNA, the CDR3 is TGTGCCAGCATTTTCCAGATAGGGGTTCAAGAGACCCAGTACTTC. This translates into CASIFQIGVQETQYF.